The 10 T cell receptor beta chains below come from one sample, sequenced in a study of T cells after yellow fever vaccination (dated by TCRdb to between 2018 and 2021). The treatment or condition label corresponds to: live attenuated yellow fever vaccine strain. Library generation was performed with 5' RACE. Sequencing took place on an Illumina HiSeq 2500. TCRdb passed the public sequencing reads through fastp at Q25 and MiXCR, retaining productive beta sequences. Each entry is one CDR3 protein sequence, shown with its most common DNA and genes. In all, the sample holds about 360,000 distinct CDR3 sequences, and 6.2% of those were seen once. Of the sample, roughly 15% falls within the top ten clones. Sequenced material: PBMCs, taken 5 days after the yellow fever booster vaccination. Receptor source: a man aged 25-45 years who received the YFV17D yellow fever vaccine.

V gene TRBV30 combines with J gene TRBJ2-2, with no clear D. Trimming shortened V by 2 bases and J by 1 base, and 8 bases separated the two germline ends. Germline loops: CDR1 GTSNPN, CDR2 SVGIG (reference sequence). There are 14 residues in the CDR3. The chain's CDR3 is CAWSRTRNTGELFF. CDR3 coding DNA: TGTGCCTGGAGTAGAACACGGAACACCGGGGAGCTGTTTTTT.

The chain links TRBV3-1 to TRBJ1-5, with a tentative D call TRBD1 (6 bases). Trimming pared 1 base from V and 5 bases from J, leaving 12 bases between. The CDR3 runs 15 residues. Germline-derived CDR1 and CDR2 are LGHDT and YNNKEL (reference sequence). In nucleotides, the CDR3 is TGTGCCAGCAGCCAAGCTTGGGGGCCGGATCAGCCCCAGCATTTT. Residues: CASSQAWGPDQPQHF. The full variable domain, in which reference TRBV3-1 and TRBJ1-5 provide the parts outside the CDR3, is DTAVSQTPKYLVTQMGNDKSIKCEQNLGHDTMYWYKQDSKKFLKIMFSYNNKELIINETVPNRFSPKSPDKAHLNLHINSLELGDSAVYFCASSQAWGPDQPQHFGDGTRLSIL.

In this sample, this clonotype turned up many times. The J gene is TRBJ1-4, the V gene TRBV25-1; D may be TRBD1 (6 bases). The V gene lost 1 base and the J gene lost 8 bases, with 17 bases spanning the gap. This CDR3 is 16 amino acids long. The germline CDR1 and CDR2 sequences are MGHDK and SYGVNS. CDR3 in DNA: TGTGCCAGCAGTGAATTGCTGGGGGGCAGGAGGGAAAAACTGTTTTTT. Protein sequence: CASSELLGGRREKLFF.

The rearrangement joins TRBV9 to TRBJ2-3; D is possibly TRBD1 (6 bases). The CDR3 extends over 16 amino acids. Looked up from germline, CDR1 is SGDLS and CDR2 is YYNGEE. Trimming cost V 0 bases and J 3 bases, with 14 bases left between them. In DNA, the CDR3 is TGTGCCAGCAGCGTAGCTGTCAGGGGAGTAACAGATACGCAGTATTTT. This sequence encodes CASSVAVRGVTDTQYF. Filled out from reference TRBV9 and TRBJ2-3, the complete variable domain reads DSGVTQTPKHLITATGQRVTLRCSPRSGDLSVYWYQQSLDQGLQFLIQYYNGEERAKGNILERFSAQQFPDLHSELNLSSLELGDSALYFCASSVAVRGVTDTQYFGPGTRLTVL.

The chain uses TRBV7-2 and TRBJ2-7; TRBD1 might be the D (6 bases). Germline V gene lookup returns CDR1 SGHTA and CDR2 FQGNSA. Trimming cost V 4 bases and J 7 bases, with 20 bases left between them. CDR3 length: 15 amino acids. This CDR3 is CASSSRGSRGEEQYF. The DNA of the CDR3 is TGTGCCAGCAGCTCGAGGGGGAGCAGGGGTGAAGAGCAGTACTTC.

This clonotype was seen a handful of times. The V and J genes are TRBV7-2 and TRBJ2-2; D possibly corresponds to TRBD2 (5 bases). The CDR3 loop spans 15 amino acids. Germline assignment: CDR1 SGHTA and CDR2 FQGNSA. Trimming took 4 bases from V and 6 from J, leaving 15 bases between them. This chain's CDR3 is CASSSPPSSPGELFF. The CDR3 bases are TGTGCCAGCAGCTCGCCCCCTAGCTCCCCCGGGGAGCTGTTTTTT.

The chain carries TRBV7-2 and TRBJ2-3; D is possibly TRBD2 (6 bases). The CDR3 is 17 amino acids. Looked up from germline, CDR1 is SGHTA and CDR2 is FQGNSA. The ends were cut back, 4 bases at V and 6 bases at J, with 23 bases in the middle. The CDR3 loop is CASSSHRDSRLRDTQYF. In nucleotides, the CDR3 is TGTGCCAGCAGCTCCCACCGGGACTCCCGCCTAAGGGATACGCAGTATTTT.

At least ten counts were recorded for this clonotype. The CDR3 here is CASSLGRGVSNQPQHF. CDR3 in DNA: TGTGCCAGCAGCTTAGGGAGGGGGGTGAGCAATCAGCCCCAGCATTTT. The chain uses TRBV7-8 and TRBJ1-5, with a weak D call TRBD1 (6 bases). Germline assignment: CDR1 SGHVS and CDR2 FQNEAQ. The CDR3 spans 16 residues. Trimming removed 1 base at V and 1 base at J, with 11 bases between.

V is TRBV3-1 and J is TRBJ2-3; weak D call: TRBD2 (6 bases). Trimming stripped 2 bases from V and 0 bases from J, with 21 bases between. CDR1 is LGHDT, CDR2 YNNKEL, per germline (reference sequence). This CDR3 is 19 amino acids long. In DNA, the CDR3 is TGTGCCAGCAGCCAACTGGTCTCGCGGACCGGGGGAAGCACAGATACGCAGTATTTT. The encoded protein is CASSQLVSRTGGSTDTQYF.

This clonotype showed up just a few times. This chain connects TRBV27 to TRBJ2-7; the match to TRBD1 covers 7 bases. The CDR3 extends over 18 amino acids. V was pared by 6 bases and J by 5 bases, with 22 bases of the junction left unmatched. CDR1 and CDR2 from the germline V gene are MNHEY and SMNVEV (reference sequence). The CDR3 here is CASSRPGTAPRLANEQYF. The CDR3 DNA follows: TGTGCCAGCAGCCGACCCGGGACAGCTCCTAGGCTAGCTAACGAGCAGTACTTC.